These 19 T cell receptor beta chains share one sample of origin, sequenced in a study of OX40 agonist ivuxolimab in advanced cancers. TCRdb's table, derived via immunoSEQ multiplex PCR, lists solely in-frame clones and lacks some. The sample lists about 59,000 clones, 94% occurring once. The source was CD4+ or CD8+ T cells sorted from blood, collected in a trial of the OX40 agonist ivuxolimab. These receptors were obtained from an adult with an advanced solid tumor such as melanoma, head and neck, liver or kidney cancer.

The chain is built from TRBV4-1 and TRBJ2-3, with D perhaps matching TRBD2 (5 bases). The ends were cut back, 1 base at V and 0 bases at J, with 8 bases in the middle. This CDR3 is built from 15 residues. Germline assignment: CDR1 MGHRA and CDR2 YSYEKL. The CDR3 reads CASSQAGGSTDTQYF. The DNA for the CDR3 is TGCGCCAGCAGCCAAGCGGGCGGGAGCACAGATACGCAGTATTTT.

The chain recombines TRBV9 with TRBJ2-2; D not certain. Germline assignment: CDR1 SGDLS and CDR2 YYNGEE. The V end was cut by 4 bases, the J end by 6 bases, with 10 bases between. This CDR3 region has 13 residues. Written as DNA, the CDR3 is TGTGCCAGCAGCTCCCGGGCCCCCGGGGAGCTGTTTTTT. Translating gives CASSSRAPGELFF.

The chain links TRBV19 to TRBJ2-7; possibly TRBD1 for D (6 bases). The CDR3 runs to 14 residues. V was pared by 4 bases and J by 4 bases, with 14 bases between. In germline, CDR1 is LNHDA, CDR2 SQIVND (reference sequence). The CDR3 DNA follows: TGTGCCAGTAGTACATCACAGGGATTGTACGAGCAGTACTTC. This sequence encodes CASSTSQGLYEQYF.

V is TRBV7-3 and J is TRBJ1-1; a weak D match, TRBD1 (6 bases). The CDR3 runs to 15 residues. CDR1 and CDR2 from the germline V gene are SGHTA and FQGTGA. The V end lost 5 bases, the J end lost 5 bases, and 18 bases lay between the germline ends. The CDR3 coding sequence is TGTGCCAGCAGCCCCCTGGGGGGGGCATATACTGAAGCTTTCTTT. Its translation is CASSPLGGAYTEAFF.

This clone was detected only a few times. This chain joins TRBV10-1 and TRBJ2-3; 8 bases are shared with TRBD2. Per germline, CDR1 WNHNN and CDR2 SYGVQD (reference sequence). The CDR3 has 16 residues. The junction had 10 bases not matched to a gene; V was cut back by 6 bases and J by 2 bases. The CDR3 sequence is CASRTAGVGPTDTQYF. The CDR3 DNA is TGCGCCAGCAGAACAGCGGGAGTGGGGCCCACAGATACGCAGTATTTT.

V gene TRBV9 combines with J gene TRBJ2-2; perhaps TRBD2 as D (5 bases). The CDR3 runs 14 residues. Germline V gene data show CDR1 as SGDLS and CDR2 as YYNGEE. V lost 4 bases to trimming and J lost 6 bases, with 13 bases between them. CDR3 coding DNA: TGTGCCAGCAGCCCCGGAGGCGTAGCCGGGGAGCTGTTTTTT. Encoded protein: CASSPGGVAGELFF.

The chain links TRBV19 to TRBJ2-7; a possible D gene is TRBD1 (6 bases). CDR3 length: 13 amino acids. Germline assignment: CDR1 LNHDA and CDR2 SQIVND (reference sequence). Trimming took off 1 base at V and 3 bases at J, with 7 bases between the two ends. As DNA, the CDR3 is TGTGCCAGTAGTATAGGGACAGACTACGAGCAGTACTTC. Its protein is CASSIGTDYEQYF.

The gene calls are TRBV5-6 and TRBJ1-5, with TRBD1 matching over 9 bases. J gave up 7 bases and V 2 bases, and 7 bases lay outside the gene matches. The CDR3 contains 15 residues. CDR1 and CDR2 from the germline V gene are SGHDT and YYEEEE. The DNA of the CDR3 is TGTGCCAGCAGCTTAGGGACAGGGATCGGACAGCCCCAGCATTTT. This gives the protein CASSLGTGIGQPQHF.

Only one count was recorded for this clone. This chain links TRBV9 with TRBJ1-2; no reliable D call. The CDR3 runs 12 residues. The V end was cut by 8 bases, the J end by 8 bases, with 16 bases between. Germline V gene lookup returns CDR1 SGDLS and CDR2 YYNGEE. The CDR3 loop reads CASAGELAGYTF. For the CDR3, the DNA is TGTGCCAGTGCGGGCGAACTGGCCGGCTACACCTTC. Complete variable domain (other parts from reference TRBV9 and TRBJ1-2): DSGVTQTPKHLITATGQRVTLRCSPRSGDLSVYWYQQSLDQGLQFLIQYYNGEERAKGNILERFSAQQFPDLHSELNLSSLELGDSALYFCASAGELAGYTFGSGTRLTVV.

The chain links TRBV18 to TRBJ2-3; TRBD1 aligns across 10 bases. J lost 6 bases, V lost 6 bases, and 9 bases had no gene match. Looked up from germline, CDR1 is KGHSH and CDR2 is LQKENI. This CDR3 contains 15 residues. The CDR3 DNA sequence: TGTGCCAGCTCGGAATTGGGGACAGGGGCGGATACGCAGTATTTT. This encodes CASSELGTGADTQYF.

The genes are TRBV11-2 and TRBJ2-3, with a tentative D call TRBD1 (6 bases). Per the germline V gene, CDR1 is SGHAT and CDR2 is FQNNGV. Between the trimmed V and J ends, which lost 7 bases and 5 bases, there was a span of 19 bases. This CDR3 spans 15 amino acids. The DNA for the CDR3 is TGTGCCAGCATGACTTACTGGTCAGGGGAAGATACGCAGTATTTT. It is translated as CASMTYWSGEDTQYF.

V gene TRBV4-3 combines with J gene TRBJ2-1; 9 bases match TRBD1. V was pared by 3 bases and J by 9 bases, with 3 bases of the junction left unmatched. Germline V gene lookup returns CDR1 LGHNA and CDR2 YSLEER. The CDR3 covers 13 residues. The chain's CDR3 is CASSQTGGFEQFF. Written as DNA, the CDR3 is TGCGCCAGCAGCCAGACAGGGGGTTTTGAGCAGTTCTTC.

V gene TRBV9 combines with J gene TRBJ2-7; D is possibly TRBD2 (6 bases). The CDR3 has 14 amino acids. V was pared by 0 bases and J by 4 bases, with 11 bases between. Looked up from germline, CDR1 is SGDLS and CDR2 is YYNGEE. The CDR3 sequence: CASSVASVGYEQYF. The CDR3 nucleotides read TGTGCCAGCAGCGTAGCTAGCGTGGGATACGAGCAGTACTTC. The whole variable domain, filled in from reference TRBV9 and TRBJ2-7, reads DSGVTQTPKHLITATGQRVTLRCSPRSGDLSVYWYQQSLDQGLQFLIQYYNGEERAKGNILERFSAQQFPDLHSELNLSSLELGDSALYFCASSVASVGYEQYFGPGTRLTVT.

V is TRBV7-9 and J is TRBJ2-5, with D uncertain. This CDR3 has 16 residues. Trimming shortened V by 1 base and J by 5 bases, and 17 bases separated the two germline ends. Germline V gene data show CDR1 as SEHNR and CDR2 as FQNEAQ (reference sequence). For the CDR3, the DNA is TGTGCCAGCAGCTTAGTTGCCAGCCCCGCATGGGAGACCCAGTACTTC. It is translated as CASSLVASPAWETQYF.

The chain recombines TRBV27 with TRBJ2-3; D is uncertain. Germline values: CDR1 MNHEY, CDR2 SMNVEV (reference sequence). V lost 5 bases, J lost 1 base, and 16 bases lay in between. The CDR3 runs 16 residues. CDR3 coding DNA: TGTGCCAGCAGTCCCTATTCTAGTCCGGGCACAGATACGCAGTATTTT. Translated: CASSPYSSPGTDTQYF.

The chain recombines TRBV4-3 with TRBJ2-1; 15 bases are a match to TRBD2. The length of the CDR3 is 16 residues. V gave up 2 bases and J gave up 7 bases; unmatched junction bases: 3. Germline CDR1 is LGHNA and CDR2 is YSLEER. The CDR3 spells CASSQPGLAGGNEQFF. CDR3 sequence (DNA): TGCGCCAGCAGCCAACCCGGACTAGCGGGAGGGAATGAGCAGTTCTTC.

CDR3 bases: TGTGCCAGCAGCTCGCTGAGCACCGGGGAGCTGTTTTTT. Residues: CASSSLSTGELFF. V is TRBV7-3 and J is TRBJ2-2, with D uncertain. V dropped 4 bases and J dropped 4 bases, with 7 bases sitting between them. The CDR3 loop spans 13 amino acids. Germline CDR1 SGHTA, CDR2 FQGTGA.

CDR3 nucleotide sequence: TGTGCCAGCAGCGATCCCCCCCGGGCAGGGGTTGACGAGCAGTACTTC. It is translated as CASSDPPRAGVDEQYF. This chain connects TRBV2 to TRBJ2-7; possibly TRBD1 for D (6 bases). The germline V and J ends were trimmed by 6 bases and 5 bases, with 23 bases remaining between them. The CDR3 extends over 16 amino acids. Germline V CDR1 and CDR2: SNHLY, FYNNEI.

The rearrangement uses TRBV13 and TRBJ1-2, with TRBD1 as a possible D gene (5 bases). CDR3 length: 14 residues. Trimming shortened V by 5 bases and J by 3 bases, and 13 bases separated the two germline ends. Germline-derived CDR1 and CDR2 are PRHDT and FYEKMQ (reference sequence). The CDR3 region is CASSQQARYYGYTF. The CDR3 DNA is TGTGCCAGCAGCCAACAGGCGAGGTACTATGGCTACACCTTC.